This section outlines one T cell receptor beta chain sequence together with its context. Participants spanned ages about 18 to 90 years and resided in about 25 US areas. Participant-given clinical history determined each cohort assignment. The entry originates in a study of blood T cell repertoires in COVID-19. The wider study: Sources were T cells, B-cell-depleted T cells, or PBMCs; the material itself was cDNA or gDNA.

Methods used by the authors: Estimated nucleated cell counts came from reference gene primer amplification. Libraries were prepared by immunoSEQ multiplex PCR; TCRdb keeps only in-frame clonotypes and omits some of them. V, J and clone size reflect that table, while D and trimming were determined from the DNA. The sample lists about 240,000 clones, about 90% occurring once. The TCR originated in a woman aged 40-49 years with acute COVID-19. Source material: PBMCs or T cells enriched from blood (not recorded which).

The CDR3 loop is CASSLRLAGDTQYF. CDR3 coding DNA: TGTGCCAGCAGCTTGCGGCTAGCCGGAGATACGCAGTATTTT. This rearrangement joins TRBV13 to TRBJ2-3, with a possible D match to TRBD2 (5 bases). Trimming removed 3 bases at V and 5 bases at J, with 12 bases between. Germline CDR1 PRHDT, CDR2 FYEKMQ (reference sequence). This CDR3 comprises 14 residues. The whole variable domain, remainder taken from reference TRBV13 and TRBJ2-3, is AAGVIQSPRHLIKEKRETATLKCYPIPRHDTVYWYQQGPGQDPQFLISFYEKMQSDKGSIPDRFSAQQFSDYHSELNMSSLELGDSALYFCASSLRLAGDTQYFGPGTRLTVL.